This is a list of T cell receptor beta chains from one sample in a study of CD8 T cells in ankylosing spondylitis. TCRdb independently ran MiXCR on the 5' RACE reads; one entry per CDR3 protein. The table lists some 400,000 distinct CDR3 sequences, approximately 20% of them singletons, with about 16% in the top ten. The specimen was blood, either unsorted or a sorted T cell fraction (not recorded which). The receptors originated from a male donor with ankylosing spondylitis. Each CDR3 is given with its conserved first and last residue. A D gene is named only where the DNA matches it firmly. Only some rows state a clone size, as once, few, many or a class for expanded clones.

abundance	v_gene	d_gene	j_gene	CDR3nt	CDR3aa
few	TRBV5-1	TRBD1	TRBJ2-5	TGCGCCAGCAGCGAGGGGACAGTCCAAGAGACCCAGTACTTC	CASSEGTVQETQYF
few	TRBV24-1	.	TRBJ1-1	TGTGCCACCAGGGAACAGGGCGCGGGTGAAGCTTTCTTT	CATREQGAGEAFF
.	TRBV6-1	.	TRBJ1-2	TGTGCCAGCAATCGGGGAAATGACTATGGCTACACCTTC	CASNRGNDYGYTF
.	TRBV7-2	TRBD2	TRBJ2-3	TGTGCCAGCAGCTTGCCGGCGGGAGGATCGGCAGATACGCAGTATTTT	CASSLPAGGSADTQYF
few	TRBV6-6	.	TRBJ2-1	TGTGCCAGCAGTTACCGCCATGAGCAGTTCTTC	CASSYRHEQFF
.	TRBV24-1	TRBD2	TRBJ2-3	TGTGCCACCGCGGCTAGCGGGAGCACAGATACGCAGTATTTT	CATAASGSTDTQYF
.	TRBV6-2/TRBV6-3	.	TRBJ2-7	TGTGCCAGCAGTTTCGGGACATCCTACGAGCAGTACTTC	CASSFGTSYEQYF
.	TRBV28	.	TRBJ1-2	TGTGCCAGCAGTTTACGCAGCGGACAGCCCGCAGGAGACTATGGCTACACCTTC	CASSLRSGQPAGDYGYTF
many	TRBV4-3	TRBD2	TRBJ2-1	TGCGCCAGCAGCCAAGAAGCGGTAGCGGGAGGGCACTCCTACAATGAGCAGTTCTTC	CASSQEAVAGGHSYNEQFF
.	TRBV20-1	TRBD2	TRBJ2-1	TGCAGTGCTAGAGCGGGTAGCGGGATCTACAATGAGCAGTTCTTC	CSARAGSGIYNEQFF
.	TRBV20-1	.	TRBJ1-1	TGCAGTGCCCCAACCTTCGGGAACACTGAAGCTTTCTTT	CSAPTFGNTEAFF
few	TRBV20-1	TRBD2	TRBJ2-1	TGCAGTGCTAGAGACGTGGGACTAGCGGGAGGGGAAGGAAATGAGCAGTTCTTC	CSARDVGLAGGEGNEQFF
few	TRBV5-1	TRBD2	TRBJ2-1	TGCGCCAGCAGCTTGGACGCGGGAGGCTCCTACAATGAGCAGTTCTTC	CASSLDAGGSYNEQFF
.	TRBV20-1	.	TRBJ2-1	TGCAGTGCTCTGGTCGGGAGAAGTATCCATGAGCAGTTCTTC	CSALVGRSIHEQFF
few	TRBV6-1	.	TRBJ1-6	TGTGCCAGCAGGGAGGCCGGTGGGGGTAATAATTCACCCCTCCACTTT	CASREAGGGNNSPLHF
.	TRBV7-9	TRBD1	TRBJ1-1	TGTGCCAGCAGCAACCGGGACAGGGGAAGGACCACTGAAGCTTTCTTT	CASSNRDRGRTTEAFF
.	TRBV20-1	.	TRBJ2-7	TGCAGTGCTGGAAGGACAGACTACGAGCAGTACTTC	CSAGRTDYEQYF
.	TRBV6-5	TRBD1	TRBJ1-2	TGTGCCAGCAGTTACGTGGGCAGGGGGCTGAAGCCTAACTATGGCTACACCTTC	CASSYVGRGLKPNYGYTF
.	TRBV7-7	TRBD2	TRBJ2-3	TGTGCCAGCAGCGTACTAGCGGGAGCGGCAGATACGCAGTATTTT	CASSVLAGAADTQYF
few	TRBV11-2	TRBD1	TRBJ1-3	TGTGCCAGCAGCTTACATGATCGAGGACAGGCGGCCGGGTCATCCATATATTTT	CASSLHDRGQAAGSSIYF
few	TRBV5-1	TRBD1	TRBJ2-5	TGCGCCAGTGGCTGGCAGGGGGAAGAGACCCAGTACTTC	CASGWQGEETQYF
few	TRBV11-1	.	TRBJ2-1	TGTGCCAGCAGCTTCGGGGCCATTCGTAACAATGAGCAGTTCTTC	CASSFGAIRNNEQFF
many	TRBV5-1	.	TRBJ1-1	TGCGCCAGCAGCTTGAGGCAGGGGAACACTGAAGCTTTCTTT	CASSLRQGNTEAFF
few	TRBV5-1	.	TRBJ1-6	TGCGCCAGCAGCTCAATGGCCGGGACCTATAATTCACCCCTCCACTTT	CASSSMAGTYNSPLHF
few	TRBV5-1	.	TRBJ1-6	TGCGCCAGCAGCTTGGACTTGAATTCACCCCTCCACTTT	CASSLDLNSPLHF
few	TRBV5-4	.	TRBJ1-5	TGTGCCAGCAGTTCCGACAGCCAAGGGCCCCAGCATTTT	CASSSDSQGPQHF
.	TRBV12-3/TRBV12-4	.	TRBJ2-1	TGTGCCAGTCTTCAGGGCTCCCTTTACAATGAGCAGTTCTTC	CASLQGSLYNEQFF
.	TRBV7-9	TRBD1	TRBJ1-1	TGTGCCAGCAGAACTACAGGGGAGACTGAAGCTTTCTTT	CASRTTGETEAFF
many	TRBV10-3	.	TRBJ1-2	TGTGCCATCAGTGAGTCCGGGGCGCCCCGCTACTATGGCTACACCTTC	CAISESGAPRYYGYTF
many	TRBV12-3/TRBV12-4	.	TRBJ2-1	TGTGCCAGCACTTACGCGACAGACTCTCTGCAGTTCTTC	CASTYATDSLQFF
once	TRBV20-1	TRBD1	TRBJ2-7	TGCAGTGCTGGGTACAGGGGTTTAGGCGAGCAGTACTTC	CSAGYRGLGEQYF
.	TRBV2	TRBD1	TRBJ1-5	TGTGCCAGCAGTATATGGGACAGGGACAATCAGCCCCAGCATTTT	CASSIWDRDNQPQHF
few	TRBV28	.	TRBJ2-1	TGTGCCAGCATTACAACTACCGGGAGCAGCTCCTACAATGAGCAGTTCTTC	CASITTTGSSSYNEQFF
few	TRBV7-2	.	TRBJ2-5	TGTGCCAGCAGCTTACAGGGGTACCAAGAGACCCAGTACTTC	CASSLQGYQETQYF
many	TRBV24-1	.	TRBJ2-7	TGTGCCACCGAGGGCCCGGCCCCCTTAATTTACGAGCAGTACTTC	CATEGPAPLIYEQYF
.	TRBV7-3	.	TRBJ2-2	TGTGCCAGCAGCCCCCTTGAGGCGAACACCGGGGAGCTGTTTTTT	CASSPLEANTGELFF
.	TRBV14	.	TRBJ2-5	TGTGCCAGCAGCCAAGATCTACTAGCCGAGTACTTC	CASSQDLLAEYF
.	TRBV20-1	TRBD2	TRBJ2-3	TGCAGTGCTAGGTCGGCTAGCGGAAGCACAGATACGCAGTATTTT	CSARSASGSTDTQYF
few	TRBV12-3/TRBV12-4	TRBD2	TRBJ2-7	TGTGCCAGCAGTTTAGAGTACGGAACTAGCGAGAGCTCCTACGAGCAGTACTTC	CASSLEYGTSESSYEQYF
few	TRBV11-2	TRBD2	TRBJ2-7	TGTGCCAGCAGCCAGGGACTAGCGGGAGGCAACGAGCAGTACTTC	CASSQGLAGGNEQYF
.	TRBV3-1	.	TRBJ2-5	TGTGCCAGCAGCCAAGTACCAGGTCGGGAGACCCAGTACTTC	CASSQVPGRETQYF
few	TRBV28	TRBD2	TRBJ2-1	TGTGCCAGCAGCCAACCGGGACTAGCGGGACGGCATGAGCAGTTCTTC	CASSQPGLAGRHEQFF
many	TRBV4-1	.	TRBJ2-3	TGCGCCAGCAGCCAAGTCGGGGTCAACACAGATACGCAGTATTTT	CASSQVGVNTDTQYF
many	TRBV14	.	TRBJ2-5	TGTGCCAGCAGCCGGCCAGGTCAAGAGACCCAGTACTTC	CASSRPGQETQYF
.	TRBV5-1	TRBD1	TRBJ1-1	TGCGCCAGCAGCGGACAGACAGGGGGCACTGAAGCTTTCTTT	CASSGQTGGTEAFF
once	TRBV12-3/TRBV12-4	.	TRBJ2-2	TGTGCCAGCAGTTTTCTGCCAGGGACCTCACACACCGGGGAGCTGTTTTTT	CASSFLPGTSHTGELFF